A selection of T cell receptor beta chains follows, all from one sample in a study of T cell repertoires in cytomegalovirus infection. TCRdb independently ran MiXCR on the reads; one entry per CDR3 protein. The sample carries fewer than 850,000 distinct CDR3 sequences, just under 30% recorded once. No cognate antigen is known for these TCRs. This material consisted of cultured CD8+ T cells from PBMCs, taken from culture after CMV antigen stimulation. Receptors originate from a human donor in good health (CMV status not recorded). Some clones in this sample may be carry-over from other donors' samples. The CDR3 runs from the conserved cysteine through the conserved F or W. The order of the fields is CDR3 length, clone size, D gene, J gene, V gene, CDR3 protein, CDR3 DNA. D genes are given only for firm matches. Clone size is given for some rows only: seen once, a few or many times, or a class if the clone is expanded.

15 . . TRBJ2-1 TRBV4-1 CASSQDRTYYNEQFF TGCGCCAGCAGCCAAGATAGGACTTACTACAATGAGCAGTTCTTC
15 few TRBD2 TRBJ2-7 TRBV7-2 CASSLEASGTYEQYF TGTGCCAGCAGCTTAGAGGCTAGCGGGACCTACGAGCAGTACTTC
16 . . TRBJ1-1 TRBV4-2 CASSESHTSGVSEAFF TGTGCCAGCAGCGAAAGCCATACGTCCGGGGTCTCTGAAGCTTTCTTT
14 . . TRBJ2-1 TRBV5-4 CASSLGGASNEQFF TGTGCCAGCAGCTTGGGGGGCGCATCCAATGAGCAGTTCTTC
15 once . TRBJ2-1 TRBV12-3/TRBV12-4 CASSDIGLPYNEQFF TGTGCCAGCAGTGACATTGGTCTACCCTACAATGAGCAGTTCTTC
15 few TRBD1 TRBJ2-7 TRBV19 CASSPRTGAYYEQYF TGTGCCAGTAGTCCGCGGACAGGGGCGTACTACGAGCAGTACTTC
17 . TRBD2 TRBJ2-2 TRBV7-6 CASSLSPAGPNTGELFF TGTGCCAGCAGCTTAAGCCCAGCGGGGCCGAACACCGGGGAGCTGTTTTTT
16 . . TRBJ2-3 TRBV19 CASSIGGAPLADTQYF TGTGCCAGTAGTATTGGGGGGGCCCCTTTGGCAGATACGCAGTATTTT
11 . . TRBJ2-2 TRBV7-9 CASSYNRELFF TGTGCCAGCAGCTACAACAGGGAGCTGTTTTTT
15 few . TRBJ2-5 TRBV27 CASGAPTEPQETQYF TGTGCCAGCGGGGCCCCGACGGAGCCCCAAGAGACCCAGTACTTC
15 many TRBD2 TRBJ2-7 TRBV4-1 CASSAQRGGIYEQYF TGCGCCAGCAGCGCCCAGCGGGGGGGCATATACGAGCAGTACTTC
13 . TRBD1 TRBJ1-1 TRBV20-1 CSARQDRITEAFF TGCAGTGCTAGACAGGACAGGATCACTGAAGCTTTCTTT
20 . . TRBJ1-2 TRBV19 CASSLDLTGRDVHMGDGYTF TGTGCCAGTAGTCTCGACTTAACGGGTAGAGATGTCCATATGGGGGACGGCTACACCTTC
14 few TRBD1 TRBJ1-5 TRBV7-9 CASTTGASNQPQHF TGTGCCAGCACCACAGGGGCTAGCAATCAGCCCCAGCATTTT
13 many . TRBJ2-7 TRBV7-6 CASSLTAGEEQYF TGTGCCAGCAGCTTAACCGCAGGGGAAGAGCAGTACTTC
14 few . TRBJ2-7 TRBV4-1 CASSQRGWEIEQYF TGCGCCAGCAGCCAACGGGGATGGGAAATCGAGCAGTACTTC
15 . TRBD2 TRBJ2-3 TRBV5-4 CASSSGLAGVDTQYF TGTGCCAGCAGCTCGGGACTAGCGGGGGTAGATACGCAGTATTTT
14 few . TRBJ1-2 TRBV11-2 CASSLNPRAGGYTF TGTGCCAGCAGCTTAAATCCCAGGGCTGGTGGCTACACCTTC
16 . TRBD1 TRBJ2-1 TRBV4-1 CASSQIGQADYNEQFF TGCGCCAGCAGCCAAATTGGACAGGCGGACTACAATGAGCAGTTCTTC
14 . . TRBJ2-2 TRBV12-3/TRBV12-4 CASSPPDGTGELFF TGTGCCAGCAGTCCCCCGGATGGCACCGGGGAGCTGTTTTTT
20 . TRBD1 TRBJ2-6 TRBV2 CASSEAMDRPPPSGANVLTF TGTGCCAGCAGTGAAGCGATGGACAGGCCGCCCCCCTCTGGGGCCAACGTCCTGACTTTC
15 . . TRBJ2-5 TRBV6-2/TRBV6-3 CASSFLDAQIETQYF TGTGCCAGCAGTTTCCTTGACGCCCAGATAGAGACCCAGTACTTC
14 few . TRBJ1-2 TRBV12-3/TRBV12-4 CASSFSPWGDGYTF TGTGCCAGCAGTTTTAGCCCCTGGGGAGATGGCTACACCTTC
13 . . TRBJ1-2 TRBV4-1 CASSQGAVGDYTF TGCGCCAGCAGCCAAGGGGCAGTAGGGGACTACACCTTC
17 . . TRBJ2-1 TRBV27 CASSLLADTHPYNEQFF TGTGCCAGCAGTTTATTGGCGGACACCCACCCCTACAATGAGCAGTTCTTC
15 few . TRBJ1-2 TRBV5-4 CASSLMDGANYGYTF TGTGCCAGCAGCCTGATGGACGGAGCTAACTATGGCTACACCTTC
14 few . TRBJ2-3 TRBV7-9 CASSSSGQFDTQYF TGTGCCAGCAGCTCCTCCGGACAATTTGATACGCAGTATTTT
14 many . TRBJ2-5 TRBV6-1 CASSESGGQETQYF TGTGCCAGCAGTGAAAGTGGAGGGCAAGAGACCCAGTACTTC
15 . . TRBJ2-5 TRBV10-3 CAISDWGAEEETQYF TGTGCCATCAGTGATTGGGGGGCGGAGGAGGAGACCCAGTACTTC
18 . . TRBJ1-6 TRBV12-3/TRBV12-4 CASSSGLADRTYNSPLHF TGTGCCAGCAGTTCCGGGCTCGCCGACAGAACTTATAATTCACCCCTCCACTTT
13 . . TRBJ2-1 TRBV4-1 CASSQADRNEQFF TGCGCCAGCAGCCAAGCCGACAGGAATGAGCAGTTCTTC
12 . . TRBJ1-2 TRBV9 CASSSGILGYTF TGTGCCAGCAGCTCCGGGATCCTTGGCTACACCTTC
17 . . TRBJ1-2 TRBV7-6 CASTLSLPGRVEYGYTF TGTGCCAGCACCCTCTCCCTCCCCGGCAGGGTGGAGTATGGCTACACCTTC
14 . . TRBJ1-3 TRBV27 CASSSSVGGNTIYF .
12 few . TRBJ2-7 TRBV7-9 CASSLAGEEQYF TGTGCCAGCAGCTTAGCGGGTGAAGAGCAGTACTTC
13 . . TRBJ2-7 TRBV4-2 CASSQDQSYEQYF TGTGCCAGCAGCCAAGACCAATCCTACGAGCAGTACTTC
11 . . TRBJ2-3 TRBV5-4 CASSSGALKYF TGTGCCAGCAGCTCCGGGGCTTTAAAGTATTTT
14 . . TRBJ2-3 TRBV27 CASRLGFSTDTQYF TGTGCCAGCAGGCTGGGGTTTAGCACAGATACGCAGTATTTT
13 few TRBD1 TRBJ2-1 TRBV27 CASRTGQHNEQFF TGTGCCAGCAGAACGGGACAGCACAATGAGCAGTTCTTC
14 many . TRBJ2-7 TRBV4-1 CASSQGHSSYEQYF TGCGCCAGCAGCCAAGGACACTCATCCTACGAGCAGTACTTC
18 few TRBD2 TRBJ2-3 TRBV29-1 CSVDGTSGGPGPTDTQYF TGCAGCGTTGACGGGACTAGCGGGGGCCCCGGGCCCACAGATACGCAGTATTTT
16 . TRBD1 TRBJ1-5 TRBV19 CASSRVQGGRNQPQHF TGTGCCAGTAGCCGGGTCCAAGGGGGCAGGAATCAGCCCCAGCATTTT
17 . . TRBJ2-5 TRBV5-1 CASSLGGHLSLQETQYF TGCGCCAGCAGCTTGGGGGGACACCTGAGTCTCCAAGAGACCCAGTACTTC
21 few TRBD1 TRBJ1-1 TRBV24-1 CATSDRRGDTGQGVRNTEAFF TGTGCCACCAGTGATCGCCGGGGGGATACGGGACAGGGGGTCAGGAACACTGAAGCTTTCTTT
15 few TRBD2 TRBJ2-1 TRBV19 CASSRLAGGPDEQFF TGTGCCAGTAGTCGACTAGCGGGGGGGCCTGATGAGCAGTTCTTC
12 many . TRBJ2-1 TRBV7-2 CASSLIYNEQFF TGTGCCAGCAGCTTAATCTACAATGAGCAGTTCTTC
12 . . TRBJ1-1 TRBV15 CATSSMNTEAFF TGTGCCACCAGCAGCATGAACACTGAAGCTTTCTTT
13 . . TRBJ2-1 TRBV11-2 CASSPGSSNEQFF TGTGCCAGCAGCCCCGGGTCTAGCAATGAGCAGTTCTTC
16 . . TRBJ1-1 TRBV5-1 CASSRIWQGGGTEAFF TGCGCCAGCAGTCGAATCTGGCAGGGAGGTGGCACTGAAGCTTTCTTT
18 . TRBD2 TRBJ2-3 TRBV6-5 CASIKVAGGLPSTDTQYF TGTGCCAGCATCAAAGTAGCGGGGGGACTACCTAGCACAGATACGCAGTATTTT
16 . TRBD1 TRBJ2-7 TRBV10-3 CAISEFRDRGQYEQYF TGTGCCATCAGTGAATTCCGGGACAGGGGGCAATACGAGCAGTACTTC
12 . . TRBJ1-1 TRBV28 CASIYGNTEAFF TGTGCCAGCATCTACGGGAACACTGAAGCTTTCTTT
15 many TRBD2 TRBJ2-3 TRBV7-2 CASSFFSGVTDTQYF TGTGCCAGCAGCTTCTTTAGCGGGGTCACAGATACGCAGTATTTT
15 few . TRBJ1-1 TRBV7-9 CASSLNRSPNTEAFF TGTGCCAGCAGCTTAAACCGCTCCCCTAACACTGAAGCTTTCTTT
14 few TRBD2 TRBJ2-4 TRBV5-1 CASSLATGGDIQYF TGCGCCAGCAGCTTGGCAACGGGGGGAGACATTCAGTACTTC